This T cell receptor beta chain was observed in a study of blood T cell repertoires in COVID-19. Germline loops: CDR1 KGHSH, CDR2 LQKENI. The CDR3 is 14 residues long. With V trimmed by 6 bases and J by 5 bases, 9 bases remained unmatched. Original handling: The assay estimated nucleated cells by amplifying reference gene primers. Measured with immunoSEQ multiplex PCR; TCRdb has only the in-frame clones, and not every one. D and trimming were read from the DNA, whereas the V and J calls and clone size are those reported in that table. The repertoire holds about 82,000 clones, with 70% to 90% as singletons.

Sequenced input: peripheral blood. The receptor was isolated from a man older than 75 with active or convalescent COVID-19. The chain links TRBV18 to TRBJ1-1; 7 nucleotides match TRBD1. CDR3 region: CASSQKTGRTEAFF. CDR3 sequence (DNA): TGTGCCAGCTCTCAAAAGACAGGGCGAACTGAAGCTTTCTTT.